A single sample is the source of the 12 T cell receptor beta chains below, sequenced in a study of shared clonotypes between healthy human individuals. The protocol was immunoSEQ multiplex PCR, while the TCRdb copy is restricted to in-frame clones and leaves out a portion. The profile shows roughly 2,500,000 clones, over 85% of them singletons. Specimen: naive CD4+ T cells from PBMCs. Subset reported: CD45RA+ positively selected. The origin of the receptors is a man younger than 35 in good health. Some clones in this sample may be carry-over from other donors' samples.

The chain recombines TRBV4-2 with TRBJ2-5; 7 nucleotides agree with TRBD2. This CDR3 is 17 amino acids long. The J segment lost 11 bases and the V segment lost 4 bases, leaving 22 bases of the junction unmatched. Germline values: CDR1 LGHNA, CDR2 YNFKEQ. The DNA of the CDR3 is TGTGCCAGCAGCCCCCCTTCTCTACTAGCGCACGCCGGAGAGCAGTACTTC. This translates into CASSPPSLLAHAGEQYF.

The chain couples TRBV18 to TRBJ2-1; TRBD2 is a possible D gene (6 bases). Germline V gene sequence: CDR1 KGHSH, CDR2 LQKENI. This CDR3 region has 17 residues. Trimming took 3 bases from V and 2 from J, leaving 17 bases between them. CDR3 DNA sequence: TGTGCCAGCTCACCGCATAAGCTAGCGAGTGCCTACAATGAGCAGTTCTTC. It codes for CASSPHKLASAYNEQFF. Full variable domain (missing parts from reference TRBV18 and TRBJ2-1): NAGVMQNPRHLVRRRGQEARLRCSPMKGHSHVYWYRQLPEEGLKFMVYLQKENIIDESGMPKERFSAEFPKEGPSILRIQQVVRGDSAAYFCASSPHKLASAYNEQFFGPGTRLTVL.

For the CDR3, the DNA is TGTGCCAGCAGCTTGGCCAGGGGGGACTATGGCTACACCTTC. This translates into CASSLARGDYGYTF. The chain recombines TRBV6-5 with TRBJ1-2; 7 nucleotides match TRBD1. CDR1 is MNHEY and CDR2 is SVGAGI in the germline V gene. The V gene end was trimmed by 6 bases and the J gene end by 3 bases; junction bases not matched to a gene: 7. This CDR3 is 14 amino acids long.

V usage is TRBV10-1 and J usage is TRBJ2-1, with D possibly being TRBD1 (6 bases). From germline, CDR1 is WNHNN and CDR2 SYGVQD (reference sequence). V was pared by 3 bases and J by 5 bases, with 23 bases between. There are 18 residues in the CDR3. This CDR3 reads CASSDYTRGTGYNNEQFF. The CDR3 DNA sequence: TGCGCCAGCAGTGACTACACAAGGGGGACCGGATATAACAATGAGCAGTTCTTC.

V gene TRBV28 combines with J gene TRBJ1-5; possibly TRBD1 for D (6 bases). This CDR3 is built from 15 residues. The germline V gene has CDR1 MDHEN and CDR2 SYDVKM. With 7 bases removed from V and 6 bases from J, the gap between germline ends came to 19 bases. In DNA form, the CDR3 reads TGTGCCAGCACCTTTAGGTCTCGGGGGCTTCAGCCCCAGCATTTT. Protein sequence: CASTFRSRGLQPQHF.

As to this clone: This sample also contains other DNA sequences that code for the same CDR3. The V gene is TRBV28, the J gene TRBJ1-2; D is ambiguous. This CDR3 is built from 12 residues. The germline gives CDR1 MDHEN, CDR2 SYDVKM. V shed 2 bases and J shed 4 bases, with 5 bases lying between them. The CDR3 DNA reads TGTGCCAGCAGTTTAAGGACCTATGGCTACACCTTC. It yields the protein CASSLRTYGYTF.

The gene calls are TRBV11-2 and TRBJ1-1; D gene uncertain. This CDR3 region has 14 residues. CDR1 and CDR2 (germline): SGHAT, FQNNGV. V lost 4 bases, J lost 4 bases, and 13 bases lay in between. The CDR3 DNA sequence: TGTGCCAGCAGCTACGTCCGAAAGGGCACTGAAGCTTTCTTT. It specifies CASSYVRKGTEAFF. Full variable domain (missing parts from reference TRBV11-2 and TRBJ1-1): EAGVAQSPRYKIIEKRQSVAFWCNPISGHATLYWYQQILGQGPKLLIQFQNNGVVDDSQLPKDRFSAERLKGVDSTLKIQPAKLEDSAVYLCASSYVRKGTEAFFGQGTRLTVV.

This chain connects TRBV2 to TRBJ1-1, with TRBD1 as a possible D gene (6 bases). Trimming pared 6 bases from V and 6 bases from J, leaving 17 bases between. Per germline, CDR1 SNHLY and CDR2 FYNNEI. The CDR3 runs 14 residues. CDR3 residues: CASRKDRLDAEAFF. For the CDR3, the DNA is TGTGCCAGCAGAAAAGACAGGTTGGACGCTGAAGCTTTCTTT.

The chain combines TRBV5-4 with TRBJ1-1, with 7 bases that match TRBD1. In germline, CDR1 is SGHNT, CDR2 YYREEE (reference sequence). CDR3 size: 16 residues. V trimming: 0 bases; J trimming: 0 bases; junction bases outside the gene matches: 5. The DNA of the CDR3 is TGTGCCAGCAGCTTGGGAGGGGGCAGGATGAACACTGAAGCTTTCTTT. Translated, it gives CASSLGGGRMNTEAFF.

On this clone itself: One end of the junction varies from germline; a read error may be responsible. The rearrangement joins TRBV5-1 to TRBJ2-2, with 11 nucleotides matching TRBD2. CDR3 length: 14 amino acids. CDR1 and CDR2 from the germline V gene are SGHRS and YFSETQ. DNA for the CDR3: TGCGTCAGCAGCTTCGGACTAGCGGGCGGGGAGCTGTTTTTT. Translated, it gives CVSSFGLAGGELFF.

This clone is a singleton in its sample. The chain joins TRBV7-9 to TRBJ1-2; no reliable D call. Germline loops: CDR1 SEHNR, CDR2 FQNEAQ (reference sequence). V lost 2 bases, J lost 3 bases, and 13 bases lay in between. The CDR3 totals 15 residues. CDR3 loop: CASSLPPVRYYGYTF. Here the CDR3 DNA reads TGTGCCAGCAGCTTACCCCCGGTTAGGTACTATGGCTACACCTTC.

The chain's CDR3 is CASRPAGGQPQHF. CDR3 nucleotides: TGTGCCAGCAGGCCCGCTGGGGGTCAGCCCCAGCATTTT. The chain employs TRBV2 and TRBJ1-5; D perhaps matches TRBD1 (5 bases). Germline V gene lookup returns CDR1 SNHLY and CDR2 FYNNEI. This CDR3 is built from 13 residues. V gave up 6 bases and J gave up 6 bases, with 12 bases separating them.